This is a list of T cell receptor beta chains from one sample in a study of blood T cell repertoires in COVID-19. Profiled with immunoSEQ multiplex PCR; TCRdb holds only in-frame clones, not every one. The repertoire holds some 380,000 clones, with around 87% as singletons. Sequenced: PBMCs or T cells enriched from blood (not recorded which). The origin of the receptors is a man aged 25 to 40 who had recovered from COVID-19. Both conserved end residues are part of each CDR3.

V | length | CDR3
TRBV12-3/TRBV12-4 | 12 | CASSQPKREQYF
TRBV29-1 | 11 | CSAREGIGYTF
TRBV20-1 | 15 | CSASAGGTKNQPQHF
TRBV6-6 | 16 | CASSPPNRGVSYEQYF
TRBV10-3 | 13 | CAIEGTGSYEQYF
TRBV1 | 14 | CTSSRRDRGNGYTF
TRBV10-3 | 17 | CAISVSRDRGVGETQYF
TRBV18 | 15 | CASSANRGTNEKLFF
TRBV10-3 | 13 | CAISVQPDYGYTF
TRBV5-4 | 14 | CASSGRERNTEAFF
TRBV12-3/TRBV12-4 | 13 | CASTGLSNQPQHF
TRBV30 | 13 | CAWSTDRAGELFF